This TCR beta chain is drawn from a study of T cell responses to AZD1222 COVID-19 vaccine. Sequenced by immunoSEQ multiplex PCR; TCRdb stores in-frame clones only, minus some. The sample shows 100,000 or so clones, roughly nine tenths of them seen only once. This clone was counted once. The target antigen is unknown. Overall study results and limits: Possibly, clonal diversity was underestimated; donors were largely white British and included more females. Only a handful of AZD1222 recipients, roughly six in all, had baseline seropositivity.

The CDR3 runs 14 residues. V was shortened by 3 bases and J by 6 bases, with 14 bases between the two germline ends. CDR1 is SGHTA and CDR2 is FQGTGA in the germline V gene. V gene TRBV7-3 combines with J gene TRBJ1-1, with no clear D. Sample: peripheral blood, taken on day 0 of AZD1222 vaccination. The receptor's source is an adult in good health. The CDR3 sequence is CASSFQLVSPEAFF. CDR3 bases: TGTGCCAGCAGCTTCCAATTGGTGTCTCCTGAAGCTTTCTTT.